Detailed here is one TCR beta chain. Its specificity is not known. Treatment defined: approximately 10-day PBMC culture with coronavirus spike peptide pools or control peptides (ViraFEST assay). This CDR3 spans 14 amino acids. V lost 6 bases and J lost 0, with 10 bases in between. The V gene's germline CDR1 is MNHNS and CDR2 SASEGT. With the Oncomine TCR Beta short-read assay, DNA from cultured CD4+ T cells was sequenced. TCRdb re-derived calls from the PCR reads in MiXCR, one entry per CDR3 protein. The sample contains approximately 9,500 distinct CDR3 sequences, approximately 24% of which appear only once. This sample is drawn from a study of vaccination and CD4 T cells after COVID-19. Findings and caveats of the study: Reactive clonotype counts went from median about 20 after infection to about 37 after vaccination, nonsignificantly.

The receptor's source is a human donor who received a COVID-19 vaccine. The source material was CD4+ T cells from blood, cultured in vitro, sampled before SARS-CoV-2 vaccination. The chain has TRBV6-1 and TRBJ2-3; D may match TRBD1 or TRBD2 (5 bases each). CDR3 region: CASSEGFSTDTQYF. Here the CDR3 DNA reads TGTGCCAGCAGCGAGGGGTTTAGCACAGATACGCAGTATTTT.